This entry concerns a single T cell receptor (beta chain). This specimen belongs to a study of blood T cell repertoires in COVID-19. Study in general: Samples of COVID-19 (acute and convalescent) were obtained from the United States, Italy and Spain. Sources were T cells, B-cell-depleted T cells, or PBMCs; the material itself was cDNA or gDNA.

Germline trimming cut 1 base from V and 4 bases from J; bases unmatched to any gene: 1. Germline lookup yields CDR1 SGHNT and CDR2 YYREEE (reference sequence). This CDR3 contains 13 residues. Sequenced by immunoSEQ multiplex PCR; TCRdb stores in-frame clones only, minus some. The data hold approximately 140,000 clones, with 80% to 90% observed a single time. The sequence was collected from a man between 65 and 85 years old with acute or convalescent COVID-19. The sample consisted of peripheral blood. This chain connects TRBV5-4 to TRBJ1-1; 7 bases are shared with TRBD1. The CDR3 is CASSLSGGTEAFF. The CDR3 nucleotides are TGTGCCAGCAGCTTGTCAGGGGGCACTGAAGCTTTCTTT. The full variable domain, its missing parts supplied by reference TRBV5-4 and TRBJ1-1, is ETGVTQSPTHLIKTRGQQVTLRCSSQSGHNTVSWYQQALGQGPQFIFQYYREEENGRGNFPPRFSGLQFPNYSSELNVNALELDDSALYLCASSLSGGTEAFFGQGTRLTVV.